This T cell receptor (beta chain) derives from a study of early T cells in non-severe SARS-CoV-2 infection. The CDR3 has 13 residues. Per germline, CDR1 SGHTA and CDR2 FQGNSA. With 5 bases clipped from V and 8 bases from J, the junction kept 6 bases outside the gene matches. TCRdb ran MiXCR on the 5' RACE reads and lists one entry per CDR3 protein. Among tens of thousands of distinct CDR3 sequences, 20% to 25% were seen once, and the ten largest hold about 15%. V usage is TRBV7-2 and J usage is TRBJ2-1; 7 bases map to TRBD1. This TCR was recovered from an adult who was a healthcare worker with PCR-confirmed SARS-CoV-2 infection or an uninfected control (not recorded which). The sequencing here drew on whole blood, taken at baseline. In DNA, the CDR3 is TGTGCCAGCAGCCAAGGGACAGTTCATGAGCAGTTCTTC. Its protein product is CASSQGTVHEQFF.